Below are 10 T cell receptor beta chains sequenced from a single sample in a study of cytomegalovirus exposure and HLA in healthy donors. Primers for the PCR totalled 60 Vbeta and 13 Jbeta. Measured with immunoSEQ multiplex PCR; TCRdb has only the in-frame clones, and not every one. The sample includes 200,000 to 250,000 clones, around 75% seen only once; the top ten take roughly 2%. Specimen: PBMCs. The receptor set was obtained from a woman aged 25-40 years in good health and CMV-seronegative.

V and J are TRBV7-8 and TRBJ1-3; 7 nucleotides match TRBD1. The V and J ends lost 4 bases and 0 bases, in that order; junction bases with no gene match: 3. Germline V gene lookup returns CDR1 SGHVS and CDR2 FQNEAQ. The CDR3 loop spans 15 amino acids. CDR3 sequence: CASSSDRVSGNTIYF. DNA of the CDR3: TGTGCCAGCAGCTCCGACAGGGTCTCTGGAAACACCATATATTTT.

The chain combines TRBV30 with TRBJ2-2; 14 bases fit TRBD2. V trimming: 0 bases; J trimming: 0 bases; junction bases outside the gene matches: 6. The CDR3 spans 19 residues. The germline V gene has CDR1 GTSNPN and CDR2 SVGIG (reference sequence). CDR3 coding DNA: TGTGCCTGGAGTGTTTGGGGACTAGCGGGGGCGGCGAACACCGGGGAGCTGTTTTTT. Encoded protein: CAWSVWGLAGAANTGELFF.

The rearrangement links TRBV5-4 to TRBJ1-6, with D possibly being TRBD1 (5 bases). V was cut by 0 bases and J by 3 bases, with 10 bases left in between. This CDR3 spans 16 amino acids. The germline V gene encodes CDR1 SGHNT and CDR2 YYREEE (reference sequence). The DNA for the CDR3 is TGTGCCAGCAGCTTGGATGGGGGGAACTATAATTCACCCCTCCACTTT. Translation gives CASSLDGGNYNSPLHF.

The genes are TRBV5-1 and TRBJ1-1; D perhaps matches TRBD1 (5 bases). V was pared by 1 base and J by 1 base, with 8 bases between. CDR1 is SGHRS, CDR2 YFSETQ, per germline. The CDR3 is made up of 14 amino acids. This CDR3 is CASSLSQANTEAFF. In nucleotides, the CDR3 is TGCGCCAGCAGCTTGTCACAGGCGAACACTGAAGCTTTCTTT.

This chain joins TRBV5-4 and TRBJ2-3, with 13 bases matching TRBD2. CDR1 and CDR2 (germline): SGHNT, YYREEE (reference sequence). The CDR3 contains 18 residues. The junction had 10 bases not matched to a gene; V was cut back by 0 bases and J by 6 bases. The CDR3 region has the DNA TGTGCCAGCAGCTTGGGGGGGAGGACTAGCGGGAGCTTGGATACGCAGTATTTT. The encoded protein is CASSLGGRTSGSLDTQYF.

The V call is TRBV11-3, the J call TRBJ2-2; TRBD2 matches 14 bases. CDR3 length equals 16 residues. V dropped 3 bases and J dropped 8; count of bases not matched to a gene: 5. Germline V lookup: CDR1 SGHNT, CDR2 YENEEA. The CDR3 spells CASSLGLAGAGGELFF. In DNA, the CDR3 is TGTGCCAGCAGCTTGGGACTAGCGGGAGCAGGGGGGGAGCTGTTTTTT.

The gene calls are TRBV30 and TRBJ2-5, with TRBD2 matching over 11 bases. Trimming removed 3 bases from V and 3 bases from J; junction bases left unmatched: 9. This CDR3 comprises 16 residues. Germline V gene lookup returns CDR1 GTSNPN and CDR2 SVGIG (reference sequence). CDR3 region: CAWSVLTSGAKETQYF. CDR3 DNA sequence: TGTGCCTGGAGCGTATTGACTAGCGGGGCTAAAGAGACCCAGTACTTC.

The chain carries TRBV9 and TRBJ2-7, with 7 bases matching TRBD2. V gave up 4 bases and J gave up 6 bases; unmatched junction bases: 10. The germline V gene encodes CDR1 SGDLS and CDR2 YYNGEE. The CDR3 sequence is 14 residues long. The CDR3 DNA reads as TGTGCCAGCAGCCCCCGGGGGGTGGGGGGCGAGCAGTACTTC. It codes for CASSPRGVGGEQYF. The full variable domain, its missing parts supplied by reference TRBV9 and TRBJ2-7, is DSGVTQTPKHLITATGQRVTLRCSPRSGDLSVYWYQQSLDQGLQFLIQYYNGEERAKGNILERFSAQQFPDLHSELNLSSLELGDSALYFCASSPRGVGGEQYFGPGTRLTVT.

J is TRBJ1-1 and V is TRBV5-6; D is unclear. The CDR3 covers 13 residues. Deletions cut 0 bases from V and 5 bases from J, with 8 bases between. Germline-derived CDR1 and CDR2 are SGHDT and YYEEEE. The CDR3 spells CASSLVADTEAFF. The CDR3 DNA is TGTGCCAGCAGCTTGGTGGCGGATACTGAAGCTTTCTTT.

The chain couples TRBV6-1 to TRBJ1-1; 7 nucleotides match TRBD1. J was trimmed by 0 bases and V by 6 bases; bases with no gene match: 7. Germline V lookup: CDR1 MNHNS, CDR2 SASEGT. This CDR3 comprises 15 residues. CDR3 DNA: TGTGCCAGCAGGCGTGGACAGGCAATGAACACTGAAGCTTTCTTT. This encodes CASRRGQAMNTEAFF.